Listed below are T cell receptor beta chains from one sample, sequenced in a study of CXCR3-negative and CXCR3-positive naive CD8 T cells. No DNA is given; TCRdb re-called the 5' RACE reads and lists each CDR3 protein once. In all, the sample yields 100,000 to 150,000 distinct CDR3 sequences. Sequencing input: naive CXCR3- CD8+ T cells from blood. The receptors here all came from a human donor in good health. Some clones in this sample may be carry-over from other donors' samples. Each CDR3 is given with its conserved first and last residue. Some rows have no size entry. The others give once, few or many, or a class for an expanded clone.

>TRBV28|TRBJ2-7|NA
CASSFGGTKEGEQYF
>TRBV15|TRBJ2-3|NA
CATSRDPSFTDTQYF
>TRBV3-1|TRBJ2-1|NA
CASSQDGRDYNEQFF
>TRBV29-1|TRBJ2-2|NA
CSVEEDRGGPGELFF
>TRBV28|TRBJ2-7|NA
CASSSTGTGFYEQYF
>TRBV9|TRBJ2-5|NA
CASSPAGAIPSQETQYF
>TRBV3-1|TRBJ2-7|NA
CASSQGVRGPPYEQYF
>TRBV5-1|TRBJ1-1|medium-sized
CASSLGQGVVAFF
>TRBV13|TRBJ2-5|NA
CASSFSGGETQYF
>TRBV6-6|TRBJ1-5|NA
CASSYSTPLETYNQPQHF
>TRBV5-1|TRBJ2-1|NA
CASSLYRSSGNNEQFF
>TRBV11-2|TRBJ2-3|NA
CASSHGTARTDTQYF
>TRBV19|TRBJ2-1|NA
CASSIEPGLPFF
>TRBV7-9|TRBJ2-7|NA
CASSAESTDIRSYEQYF
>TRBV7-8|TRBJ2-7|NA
CASSLGAVGSYEQYF
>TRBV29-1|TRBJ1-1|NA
CSVRVNTEAFF
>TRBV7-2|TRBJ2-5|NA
CASSLGQGFQETQYF
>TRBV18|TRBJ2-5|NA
CASSAGLRIPETQYF
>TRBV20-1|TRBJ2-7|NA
CSASQGLAAPPHYEQYF
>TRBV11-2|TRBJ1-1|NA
CASSVGSYTEAFF
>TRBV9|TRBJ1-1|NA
CASSVQSGTEAFF
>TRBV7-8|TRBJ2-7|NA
CASSPQASGLTLNYEQYF
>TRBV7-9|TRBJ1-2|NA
CASSSSGIEGVGGYTF
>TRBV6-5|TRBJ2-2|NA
CASSYALTGELFF
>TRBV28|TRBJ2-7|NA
CASAIKSGTSYEQYF
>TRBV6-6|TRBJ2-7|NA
CASNYGEGRREQYF
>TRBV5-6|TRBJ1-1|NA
CASSRMGQGHTEAFF
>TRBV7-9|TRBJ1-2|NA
CASSLLKGGTYGYTF
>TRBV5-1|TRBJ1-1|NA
CASSLVPLLDAGNTEAFF
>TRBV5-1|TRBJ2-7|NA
CASSWDRLSYEQYF
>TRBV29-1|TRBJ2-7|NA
CSVPLAGEQYF
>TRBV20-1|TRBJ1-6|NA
CSARHSAANSYNSPLHF
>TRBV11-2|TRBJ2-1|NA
CASSSTLNPEQFF
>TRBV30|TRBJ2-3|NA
CAWRGAAATDTQYF
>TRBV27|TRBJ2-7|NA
CASSLKDSYEQYF
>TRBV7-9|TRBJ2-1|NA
CASSLGSRGHEQFF
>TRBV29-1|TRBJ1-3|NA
CSVGPSSGNTIYF
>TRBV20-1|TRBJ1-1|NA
CSATARLGGNTEAFF
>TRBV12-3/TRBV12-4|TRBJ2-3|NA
CASSSSGGARDTQYF
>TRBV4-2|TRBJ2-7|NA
CASSPGILYEQYF
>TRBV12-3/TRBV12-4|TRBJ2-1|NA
CASSSGPANEQFF
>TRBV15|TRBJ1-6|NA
CATSRVSPGHSPLHF
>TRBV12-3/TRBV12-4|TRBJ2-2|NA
CASSITTGTANTGELFF
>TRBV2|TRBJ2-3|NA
CASPASTDTQYF
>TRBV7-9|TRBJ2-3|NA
CASSFERGAGTDTQYF
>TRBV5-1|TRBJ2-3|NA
CASSLESRRTDTQYF
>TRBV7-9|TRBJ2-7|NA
CASSLLHAYEQYF
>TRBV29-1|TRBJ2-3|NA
CSDEPAPGEKDTQYF
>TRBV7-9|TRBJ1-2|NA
CASSLPKNYGYTF
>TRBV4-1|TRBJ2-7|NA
CASSQDAGRHYEQYF